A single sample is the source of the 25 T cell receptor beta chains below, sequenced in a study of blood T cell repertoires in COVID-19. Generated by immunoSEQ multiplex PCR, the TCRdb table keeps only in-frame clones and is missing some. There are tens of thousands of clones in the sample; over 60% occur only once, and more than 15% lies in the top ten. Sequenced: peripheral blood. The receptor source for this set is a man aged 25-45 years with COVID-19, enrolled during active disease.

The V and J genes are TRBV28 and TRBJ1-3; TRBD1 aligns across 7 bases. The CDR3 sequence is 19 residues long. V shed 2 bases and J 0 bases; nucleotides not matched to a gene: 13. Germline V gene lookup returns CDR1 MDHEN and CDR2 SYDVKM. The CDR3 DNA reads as TGTGCCAGCAGTTTAGGCTTGGGACAGACAATGGACTCTGGAAACACCATATATTTT. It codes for CASSLGLGQTMDSGNTIYF.

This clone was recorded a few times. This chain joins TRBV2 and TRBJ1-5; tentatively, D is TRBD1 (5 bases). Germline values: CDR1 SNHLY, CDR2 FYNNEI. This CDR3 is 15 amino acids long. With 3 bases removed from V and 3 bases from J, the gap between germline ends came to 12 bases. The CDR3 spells CASSDSGLLNQPQHF. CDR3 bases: TGTGCCAGCAGTGACTCAGGGTTGCTCAATCAGCCCCAGCATTTT.

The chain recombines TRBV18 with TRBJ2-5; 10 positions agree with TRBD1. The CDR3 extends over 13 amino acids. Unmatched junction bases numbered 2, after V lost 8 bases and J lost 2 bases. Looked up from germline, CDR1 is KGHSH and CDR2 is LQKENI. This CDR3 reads CASPDRGQETQYF. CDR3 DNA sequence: TGTGCCAGCCCGGACAGGGGGCAAGAGACCCAGTACTTC.

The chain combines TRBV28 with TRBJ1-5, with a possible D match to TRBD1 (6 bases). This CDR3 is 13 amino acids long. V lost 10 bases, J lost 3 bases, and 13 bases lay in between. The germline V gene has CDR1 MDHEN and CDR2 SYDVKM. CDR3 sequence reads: CATSGGPNQPQHF. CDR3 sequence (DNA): TGTGCCACCTCCGGGGGGCCCAATCAGCCCCAGCATTTT.

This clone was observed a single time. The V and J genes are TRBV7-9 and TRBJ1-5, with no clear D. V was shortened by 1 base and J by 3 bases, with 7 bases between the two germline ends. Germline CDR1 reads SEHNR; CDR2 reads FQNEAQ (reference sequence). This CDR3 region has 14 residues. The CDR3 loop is CASSLVGDNQPQHF. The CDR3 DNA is TGTGCCAGCAGCTTAGTGGGAGACAATCAGCCCCAGCATTTT.

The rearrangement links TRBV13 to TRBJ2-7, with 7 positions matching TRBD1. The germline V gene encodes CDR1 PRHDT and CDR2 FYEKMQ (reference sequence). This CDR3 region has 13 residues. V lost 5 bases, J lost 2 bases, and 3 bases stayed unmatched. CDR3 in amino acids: CASSQDRAYEQYF. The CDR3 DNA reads TGTGCCAGCAGCCAAGACAGGGCCTACGAGCAGTACTTC.

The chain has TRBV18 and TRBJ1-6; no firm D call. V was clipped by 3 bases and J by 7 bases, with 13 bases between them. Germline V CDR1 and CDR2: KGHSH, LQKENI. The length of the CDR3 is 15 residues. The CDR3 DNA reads TGTGCCAGCTCACCGAGGGCCGAAGCCAATTCACCCCTCCACTTT. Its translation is CASSPRAEANSPLHF.

CDR3 loop: CASRIPGTGSYEQYF. The CDR3 coding sequence is TGTGCCAGCAGGATTCCCGGGACAGGGTCCTACGAGCAGTACTTC. The chain has TRBV6-5 and TRBJ2-7; 9 bases align to TRBD1. The CDR3 covers 15 residues. V shed 6 bases and J 1 base; nucleotides not matched to a gene: 7. CDR1 MNHEY and CDR2 SVGAGI come from the germline V gene.

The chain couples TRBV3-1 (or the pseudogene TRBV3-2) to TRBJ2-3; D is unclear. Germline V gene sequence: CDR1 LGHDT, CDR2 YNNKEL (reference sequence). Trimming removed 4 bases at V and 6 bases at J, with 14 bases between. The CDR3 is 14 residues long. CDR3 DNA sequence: TGTGCCAGCAGCCCGATTCAGCCCGGGGATACGCAGTATTTT. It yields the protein CASSPIQPGDTQYF.

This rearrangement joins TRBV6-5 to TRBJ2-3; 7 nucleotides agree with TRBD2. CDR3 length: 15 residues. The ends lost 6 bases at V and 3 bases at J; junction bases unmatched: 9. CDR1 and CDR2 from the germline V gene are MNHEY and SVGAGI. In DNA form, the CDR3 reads TGTGCCAGCAGGGAGTCGGCGGGAGAGACAGATACGCAGTATTTT. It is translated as CASRESAGETDTQYF.

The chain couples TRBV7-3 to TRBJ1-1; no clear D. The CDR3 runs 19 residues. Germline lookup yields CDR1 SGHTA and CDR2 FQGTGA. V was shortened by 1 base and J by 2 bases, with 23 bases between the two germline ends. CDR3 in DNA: TGTGCCAGCAGCTTAAACCCCCTGGTCCGCGGACTTCTAAACACTGAAGCTTTCTTT. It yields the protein CASSLNPLVRGLLNTEAFF. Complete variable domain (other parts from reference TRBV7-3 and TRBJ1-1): GAGVSQTPSNKVTEKGKYVELRCDPISGHTALYWYRQSLGQGPEFLIYFQGTGAADDSGLPNDRFFAVRPEGSVSTLKIQRTERGDSAVYLCASSLNPLVRGLLNTEAFFGQGTRLTVV.

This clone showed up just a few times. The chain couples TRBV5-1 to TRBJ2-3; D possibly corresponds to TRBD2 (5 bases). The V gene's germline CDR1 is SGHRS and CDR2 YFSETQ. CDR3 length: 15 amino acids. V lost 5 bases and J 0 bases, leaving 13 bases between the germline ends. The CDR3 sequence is CASSYLRGSTDTQYF. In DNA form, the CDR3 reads TGCGCCAGCAGTTATTTACGCGGGAGCACAGATACGCAGTATTTT.

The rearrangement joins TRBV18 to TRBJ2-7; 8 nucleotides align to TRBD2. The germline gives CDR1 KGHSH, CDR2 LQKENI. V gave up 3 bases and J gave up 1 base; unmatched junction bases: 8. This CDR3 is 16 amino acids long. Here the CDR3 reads CASSPLGRAGSYEQYF. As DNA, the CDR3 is TGTGCCAGCTCACCTCTCGGGAGGGCCGGGTCCTACGAGCAGTACTTC.

CDR3 region: CAWKSGGSSYNEQFF. The CDR3 DNA is TGTGCCTGGAAGAGTGGCGGGAGCTCCTACAATGAGCAGTTCTTC. V gene TRBV30 combines with J gene TRBJ2-1; 7 bases align to TRBD2. CDR1 is GTSNPN and CDR2 is SVGIG in the germline V gene (reference sequence). The CDR3 contains 15 residues. The trim removed 4 bases at V and 0 bases at J, leaving 6 bases unmatched.

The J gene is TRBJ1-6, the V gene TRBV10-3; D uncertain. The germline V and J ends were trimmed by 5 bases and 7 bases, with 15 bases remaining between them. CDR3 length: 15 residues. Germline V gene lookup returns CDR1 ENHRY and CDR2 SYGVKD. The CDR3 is CAISKHTTGNSPLHF. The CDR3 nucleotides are TGTGCCATCAGTAAGCACACGACGGGGAATTCACCCCTCCACTTT.

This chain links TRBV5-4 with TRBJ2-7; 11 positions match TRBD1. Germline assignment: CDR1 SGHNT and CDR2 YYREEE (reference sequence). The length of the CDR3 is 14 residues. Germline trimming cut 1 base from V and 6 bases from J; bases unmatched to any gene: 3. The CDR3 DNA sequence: TGTGCCAGCAGCTTGTGGACAGGGGGCAGCGAGCAGTACTTC. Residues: CASSLWTGGSEQYF.

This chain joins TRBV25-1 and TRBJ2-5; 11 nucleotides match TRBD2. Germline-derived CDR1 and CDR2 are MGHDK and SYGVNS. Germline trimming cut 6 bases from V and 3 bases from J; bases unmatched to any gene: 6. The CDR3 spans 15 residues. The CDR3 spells CASSPTSGSKETQYF. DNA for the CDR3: TGTGCCAGCAGCCCCACTAGCGGGAGTAAAGAGACCCAGTACTTC.

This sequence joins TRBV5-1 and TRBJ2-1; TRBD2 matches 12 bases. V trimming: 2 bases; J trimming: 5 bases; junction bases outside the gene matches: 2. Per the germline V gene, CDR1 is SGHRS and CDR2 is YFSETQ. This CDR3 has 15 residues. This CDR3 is CASSLLAGGHNEQFF. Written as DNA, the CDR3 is TGCGCCAGCAGCTTACTAGCGGGGGGACACAATGAGCAGTTCTTC. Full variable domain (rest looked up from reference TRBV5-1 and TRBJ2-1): KAGVTQTPRYLIKTRGQQVTLSCSPISGHRSVSWYQQTPGQGLQFLFEYFSETQRNKGNFPGRFSGRQFSNSRSEMNVSTLELGDSALYLCASSLLAGGHNEQFFGPGTRLTVL.

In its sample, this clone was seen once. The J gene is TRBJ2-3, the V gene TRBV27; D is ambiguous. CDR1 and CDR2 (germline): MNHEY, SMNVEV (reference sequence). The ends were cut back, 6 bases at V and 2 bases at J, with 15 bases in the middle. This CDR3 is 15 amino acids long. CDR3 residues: CASSPTTTLTDTQYF. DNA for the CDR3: TGTGCCAGCAGCCCTACGACAACTCTCACAGATACGCAGTATTTT.

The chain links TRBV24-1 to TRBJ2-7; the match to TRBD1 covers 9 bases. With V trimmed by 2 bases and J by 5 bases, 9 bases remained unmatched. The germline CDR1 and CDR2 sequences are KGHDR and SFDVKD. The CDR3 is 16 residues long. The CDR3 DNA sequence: TGTGCCACCAGTGATTCTGCAGGGACAGGGTCCGACGAGCAGTACTTC. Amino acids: CATSDSAGTGSDEQYF.

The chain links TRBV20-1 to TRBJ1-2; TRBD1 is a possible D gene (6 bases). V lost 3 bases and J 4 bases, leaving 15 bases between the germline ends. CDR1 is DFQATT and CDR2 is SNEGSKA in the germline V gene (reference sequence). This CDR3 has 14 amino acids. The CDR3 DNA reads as TGCAGTGCTAGTCCCCCAGGGGCGACCTATGGCTACACCTTC. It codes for CSASPPGATYGYTF.

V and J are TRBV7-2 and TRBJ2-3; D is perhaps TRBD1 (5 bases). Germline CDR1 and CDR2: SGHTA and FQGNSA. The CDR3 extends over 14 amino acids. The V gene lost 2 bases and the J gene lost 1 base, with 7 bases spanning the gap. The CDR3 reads CASSLQGGTDTQYF. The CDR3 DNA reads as TGTGCCAGCAGCTTACAGGGCGGCACAGATACGCAGTATTTT. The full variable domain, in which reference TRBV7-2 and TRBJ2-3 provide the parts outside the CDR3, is GAGVSQSPSNKVTEKGKDVELRCDPISGHTALYWYRQSLGQGLEFLIYFQGNSAPDKSGLPSDRFSAERTGGSVSTLTIQRTQQEDSAVYLCASSLQGGTDTQYFGPGTRLTVL.

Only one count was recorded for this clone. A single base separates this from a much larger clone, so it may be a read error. This CDR3 is CASSQERGGQETQYF. The CDR3 DNA is TGTGCCAGCAGCCAAGAGCGGGGGGGCCAAGAGACCCAGTACTTC. This chain links TRBV4-2 with TRBJ2-5; 9 nucleotides align to TRBD2. CDR3 length: 15 amino acids. With V trimmed by 0 bases and J by 1 base, 0 bases remained unmatched. Germline CDR1 and CDR2: LGHNA and YNFKEQ.

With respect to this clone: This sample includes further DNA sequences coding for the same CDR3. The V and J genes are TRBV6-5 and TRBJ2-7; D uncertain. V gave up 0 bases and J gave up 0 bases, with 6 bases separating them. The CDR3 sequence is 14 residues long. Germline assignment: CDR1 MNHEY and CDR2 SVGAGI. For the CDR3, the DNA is TGTGCCAGCAGTTACTCGGCTGGCTCCTACGAGCAGTACTTC. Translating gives CASSYSAGSYEQYF.

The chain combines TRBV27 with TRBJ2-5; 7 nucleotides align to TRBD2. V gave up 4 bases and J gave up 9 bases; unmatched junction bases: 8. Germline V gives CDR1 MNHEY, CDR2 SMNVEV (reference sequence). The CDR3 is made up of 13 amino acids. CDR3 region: CASSSSGVMAQYF. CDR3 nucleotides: TGTGCCAGCAGTTCAAGCGGGGTTATGGCCCAGTACTTC.